These 4 T cell receptor beta chains share one sample of origin, sequenced in a study of blood T cell repertoires in COVID-19. Profiling relied on immunoSEQ multiplex PCR, and the TCRdb table lists in-frame clones only, not all of them. This sample yields roughly 200,000 clones, of which 65% to 90% are seen a single time; 4.5% to 7.5% belongs to the top ten. Sample: peripheral blood. These receptor sequences come from a man aged 80 or over with acute or convalescent COVID-19.

This chain joins TRBV4-3 and TRBJ2-1; 8 positions match TRBD2. Trimming took 1 base from V and 7 from J; bases not matched to a gene: 9. The germline V gene has CDR1 LGHNA and CDR2 YSLEER. The CDR3 spans 16 residues. For the CDR3, the DNA is TGCGCCAGCAGCCAAGGTAGCGGGGAGGTGTATAATGAGCAGTTCTTC. Protein sequence: CASSQGSGEVYNEQFF.

This chain joins TRBV11-2 and TRBJ2-2; tentative D call: TRBD2 (5 bases). CDR3 length: 17 amino acids. Germline V gives CDR1 SGHAT, CDR2 FQNNGV. The V gene lost 1 base and the J gene lost 3 bases, with 15 bases spanning the gap. The CDR3 is CASSLVGSLVYTGELFF. The CDR3 DNA follows: TGTGCCAGCAGCTTAGTGGGCTCACTAGTCTACACCGGGGAGCTGTTTTTT.

The chain uses TRBV20-1 and TRBJ1-1; 7 nucleotides align to TRBD1. The trim removed 3 bases at V and 5 bases at J, leaving 9 bases unmatched. The CDR3 sequence is 14 residues long. CDR1 DFQATT and CDR2 SNEGSKA come from the germline V gene (reference sequence). CDR3 residues: CSASLSTGPTEAFF. The CDR3 nucleotides read TGCAGTGCTAGTCTCTCGACAGGGCCAACTGAAGCTTTCTTT.

The chain uses TRBV19 and TRBJ2-3; 8 positions agree with TRBD2. In germline, CDR1 is LNHDA, CDR2 SQIVND (reference sequence). V trimming: 4 bases; J trimming: 2 bases; junction bases outside the gene matches: 8. This CDR3 region has 16 residues. CDR3 DNA: TGTGCCAGTAGTAGTGGACGTGGACTAGCCACAGATACGCAGTATTTT. It encodes CASSSGRGLATDTQYF.